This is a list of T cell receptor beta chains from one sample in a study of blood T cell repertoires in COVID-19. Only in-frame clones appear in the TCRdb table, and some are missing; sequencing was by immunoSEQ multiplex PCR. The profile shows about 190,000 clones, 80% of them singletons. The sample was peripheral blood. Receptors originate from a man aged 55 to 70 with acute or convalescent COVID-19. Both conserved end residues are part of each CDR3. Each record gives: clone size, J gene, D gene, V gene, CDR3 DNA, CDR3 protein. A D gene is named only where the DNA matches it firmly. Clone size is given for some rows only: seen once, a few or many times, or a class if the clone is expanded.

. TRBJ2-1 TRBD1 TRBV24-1 TGTGCCACCAGTGATGCCGGGACAGGGGTCTACAATGAGCAGTTCTTC CATSDAGTGVYNEQFF
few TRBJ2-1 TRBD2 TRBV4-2 TGTGCCAGCAGCCAAGTTAGCGGGAGCTCCTACAATGAGCAGTTCTTC CASSQVSGSSYNEQFF
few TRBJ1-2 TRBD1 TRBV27 TGTGCCAGCAGTTGGGACAGGGGGCTTGGCTACACCTTC CASSWDRGLGYTF
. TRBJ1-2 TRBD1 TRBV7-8 TGTGCCAGCAGCTTAGCGCGGCAGGGGGTCTATGGCTACACCTTC CASSLARQGVYGYTF
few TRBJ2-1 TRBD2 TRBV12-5 TGTGCTAGTGGTTTGTTCTCTAGCGGGGATAATGAGCAGTTCTTC CASGLFSSGDNEQFF
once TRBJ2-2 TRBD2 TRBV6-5 TGTGCCAGCAGTTACGGGACTAGCGGATACACCGGGGAGCTGTTTTTT CASSYGTSGYTGELFF
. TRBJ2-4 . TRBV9 TGTGCCAGCAGCGTAGGGGGGGAAGGCGGGGCCCAGTACTTC CASSVGGEGGAQYF
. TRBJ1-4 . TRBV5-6 TGTGCCAGCAGGCGACAGAACCCCGTTGAAAAACTGTTTTTT CASRRQNPVEKLFF
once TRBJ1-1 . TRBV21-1 TGTGCCAGCAGCCCGTATAGGGAACTAGACACTGAAGCTTTCTTT CASSPYRELDTEAFF
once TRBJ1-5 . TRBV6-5 TGTGCCACCGCCCCAAGTAGAACTCAGCCCCAGCATTTT CATAPSRTQPQHF
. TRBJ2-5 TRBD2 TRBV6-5 TGTGCCAGCAGAGAGGGACTAGGACGGGAGACCCAGTACTTC CASREGLGRETQYF
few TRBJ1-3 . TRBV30 TGTGCCTGGATGCCGGGAACCCACTCTGGAAACACCATATATTTT CAWMPGTHSGNTIYF
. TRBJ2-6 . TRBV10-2 TGCGCCAGCAGTGATCCTTCCTACTCTGGGGCCAACGTCCTGACTTTC CASSDPSYSGANVLTF
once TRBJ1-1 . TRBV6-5 TGTGCCAGCAGTTCGTATTCTCAGGCTCCCGGTGAAGCTTTCTTT CASSSYSQAPGEAFF
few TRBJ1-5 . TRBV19 TGTGCCAGTAGCCGGAACGACAGGCTGGATAGCAATCAGCCCCAGCATTTT CASSRNDRLDSNQPQHF
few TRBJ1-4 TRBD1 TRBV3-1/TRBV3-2 TGTGCCAGCAGCCAAGATATTTGGACAGGGGTTGAAAAACTGTTTTTT CASSQDIWTGVEKLFF
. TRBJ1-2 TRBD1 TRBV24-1 TGTGCCACCAGTGATCGGGACAGATACTATGGCTACACCTTC CATSDRDRYYGYTF
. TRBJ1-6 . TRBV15 TGTGCCACCAGCAGAGACAGACAATCACCCCTCCACTTT CATSRDRQSPLHF
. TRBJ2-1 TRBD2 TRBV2 TGTGCCAGCAGTGCGGGTAGCGGGAGCTATGAGCAGTTCTTC CASSAGSGSYEQFF
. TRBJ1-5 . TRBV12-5 TGTGCTAGTGGTTCAACCCCAGGGGGCAATCAGCCCCAGCATTTT CASGSTPGGNQPQHF
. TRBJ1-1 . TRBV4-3 TGCGCCAGCAGCCGTAGAGTGAACACTGAAGCTTTCTTT CASSRRVNTEAFF
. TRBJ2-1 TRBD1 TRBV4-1 TGCGCCAGCAGCCGGGGAGACAGGGCTCAACGATACAATGAGCAGTTCTTC CASSRGDRAQRYNEQFF
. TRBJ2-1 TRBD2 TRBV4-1 TGCGCCAGCAGCCCAAAGGGGTTAGCGGGAAACAATGAGCAGTTCTTC CASSPKGLAGNNEQFF
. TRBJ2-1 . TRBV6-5 TGTGCCAGCACCCTCGACTTGAGCTCCTACAATGAGCAGTTCTTC CASTLDLSSYNEQFF
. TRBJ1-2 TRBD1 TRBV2 TGTGCCAGCAGTGAAGATGGACAGGGCCTTATCTATGGCTACACCTTC CASSEDGQGLIYGYTF
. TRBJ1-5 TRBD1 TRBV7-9 TGTGCCAGCAGCTCAGGGGGTCACGATCAGCCCCAGCATTTT CASSSGGHDQPQHF
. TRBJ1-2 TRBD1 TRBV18 TGTGCCAGCTCACCACCGAACGGACAGGGGTACGGCTACACCTTC CASSPPNGQGYGYTF
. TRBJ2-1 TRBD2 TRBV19 TGTGCCAGTAGTGGGACTAGCGGGGGGAACTACAATGAGCAGTTCTTC CASSGTSGGNYNEQFF
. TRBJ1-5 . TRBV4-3 TGCGCCAGCAGCCAAGATCCCACAGGCTATCAGCCCCAGCATTTT CASSQDPTGYQPQHF
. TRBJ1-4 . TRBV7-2 TGTGCCAGCAGCGTTGGACAGTCCACTAATGAAAAACTGTTTTTT CASSVGQSTNEKLFF
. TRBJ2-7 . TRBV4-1 TGCGCCAGCAGCCAAGACGCAGAGACACAGCAGTACTTC CASSQDAETQQYF
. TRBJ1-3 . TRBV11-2 TGTGCCAGCAGCTTTCAGGTTTCTGGAAACACCATATATTTT CASSFQVSGNTIYF
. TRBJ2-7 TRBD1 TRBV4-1 TGCGCCAGCAGCCAACCACGGACAGGGAGGTACGAGCAGTACTTC CASSQPRTGRYEQYF
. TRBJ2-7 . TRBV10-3 TGTGCCATCAAAGCGCAGACAGGTGACTACGAGCAGTACTTC CAIKAQTGDYEQYF
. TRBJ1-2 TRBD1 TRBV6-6 TGTGCCAGCAGACCACCGACGGACAGGGGCGTTGGCTACACCTTC CASRPPTDRGVGYTF
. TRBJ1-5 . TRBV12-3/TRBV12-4 TGTGCCAGCACAACTAGGTATCAGCCCCAGCATTTT CASTTRYQPQHF
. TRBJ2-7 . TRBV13 TGTGCCAGCAGCTTTTTGCAGGGCTACGAGCAGTACTTC CASSFLQGYEQYF
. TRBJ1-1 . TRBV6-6 TGTGCCAGCAGTTATGCCTCAGGGTTTCTGAACACTGAAGCTTTCTTT CASSYASGFLNTEAFF
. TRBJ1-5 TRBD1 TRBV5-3 TGTGCCAGAAGCTTGGATTTGGGACAGGGCCGGAGTCAGCCCCAGCATTTT CARSLDLGQGRSQPQHF
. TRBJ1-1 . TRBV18 TGTGCCAGCTCACCCATATTGGGGGGTCGGAGCACTGAAGCTTTCTTT CASSPILGGRSTEAFF
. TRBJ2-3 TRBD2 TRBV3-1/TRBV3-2 TGTGCCAGCAGCCAAGCGGGACTAAGGCAGTATTTT CASSQAGLRQYF